The 22 T cell receptor beta chains listed next were all sequenced from one sample in a study of T cells in Graves' hyperthyroidism and ophthalmopathy. Template material for amplifying TCR beta CDR3 regions consisted of RNA transcripts. The TCR CDR3 was amplified in a first-round RT-PCR using the HTBI primer set. TCRdb called the multiplex PCR reads again in MiXCR, with one record for every CDR3 protein. The top ten clones hold approximately 30% of a sample with about 640,000 distinct CDR3 sequences, less than 25% of them seen once. Sample: blood. The receptors were sampled from a man aged 25 to 45 with Graves' ophthalmopathy.

A few counts support this clonotype. The chain recombines TRBV18 with TRBJ1-2; D unclear. This CDR3 spans 14 amino acids. The V end was cut by 6 bases, the J end by 2 bases, with 13 bases between. Germline assignment: CDR1 KGHSH and CDR2 LQKENI. This chain's CDR3 is CASSPAGANYGYTF. CDR3 nucleotides: TGTGCCAGCTCCCCGGCGGGAGCCAACTATGGCTACACCTTC.

In its sample, this clonotype was seen a few times. The rearrangement joins TRBV29-1 to TRBJ2-7; 10 bases are shared with TRBD2. The length of the CDR3 is 14 residues. V trimming: 5 bases; J trimming: 4 bases; junction bases outside the gene matches: 8. CDR1 SQVTM and CDR2 ANQGSEA come from the germline V gene. The CDR3 coding sequence is TGCAGCGTTCGATCACTAGCGGGGACTTACGAGCAGTACTTC. Its translation is CSVRSLAGTYEQYF.

This clonotype was counted at least ten times. The J gene is TRBJ1-5, the V gene TRBV28; 8 bases map to TRBD1. The germline CDR1 and CDR2 sequences are MDHEN and SYDVKM. The CDR3 totals 15 residues. The V gene end was trimmed by 7 bases and the J gene end by 3 bases; junction bases not matched to a gene: 8. Here the CDR3 reads CASIFAGGSNQPQHF. CDR3 DNA sequence: TGTGCCAGCATCTTCGCAGGGGGCTCCAATCAGCCCCAGCATTTT. Together with reference TRBV28 and TRBJ1-5, the CDR3 gives the full variable domain: DVKVTQSSRYLVKRTGEKVFLECVQDMDHENMFWYRQDPGLGLRLIYFSYDVKMKEKGDIPEGYSVSREKKERFSLILESASTNQTSMYLCASIFAGGSNQPQHFGDGTRLSIL.

The V gene is TRBV18, the J gene TRBJ1-4; D is possibly TRBD1 (6 bases). Deletions cut 4 bases from V and 0 bases from J, with 18 bases between. There are 18 residues in the CDR3. The germline V gene has CDR1 KGHSH and CDR2 LQKENI. CDR3 region: CASSLEAGGHATNEKLFF. As DNA, the CDR3 is TGTGCCAGCTCACTAGAGGCCGGGGGCCATGCAACTAATGAAAAACTGTTTTTT.

This rearrangement joins TRBV5-1 to TRBJ2-4, with D perhaps assigned TRBD1 or TRBD2 (5 bases each). The CDR3 covers 13 residues. Germline-derived CDR1 and CDR2 are SGHRS and YFSETQ. V was clipped by 4 bases and J by 5 bases, with 10 bases between them. The CDR3 nucleotides are TGCGCCAGCAGCCTAGGGACCGAAAACATTCAGTACTTC. Amino acids: CASSLGTENIQYF.

This clonotype was seen more than once but under ten times. This chain connects TRBV10-2 to TRBJ2-7; D remains ambiguous. Between the trimmed V and J ends, which lost 6 bases and 5 bases, there was a span of 11 bases. The CDR3 sequence is 12 residues long. CDR1 and CDR2 from the germline V gene are WSHSY and SAAADI. CDR3 loop: CASRATRDEQYF. The CDR3 DNA reads TGCGCCAGCAGGGCAACTCGGGACGAGCAGTACTTC.

The table lists this clonotype with many counts. CDR3 loop: CASSFPSRNYRLKNEQFF. CDR3 DNA sequence: TGTGCCAGCAGTTTCCCGTCTCGGAACTACCGATTAAAGAATGAGCAGTTCTTC. The chain joins TRBV28 to TRBJ2-1; D remains ambiguous. Between the trimmed V and J ends, which lost 3 bases and 7 bases, there was a span of 25 bases. The CDR3 is 18 amino acids. Per the germline V gene, CDR1 is MDHEN and CDR2 is SYDVKM.

This clonotype appeared many times. This chain joins TRBV2 and TRBJ2-1, with a weak D call TRBD2 (5 bases). Germline loops: CDR1 SNHLY, CDR2 FYNNEI. Between the trimmed V and J ends, which lost 5 bases and 10 bases, there was a span of 12 bases. The CDR3 length is 12 residues. This CDR3 reads CASSFFEREQFF. Written as DNA, the CDR3 is TGTGCCAGCAGTTTCTTTGAGCGGGAGCAGTTCTTC.

This clonotype was counted ten times or more. The chain has TRBV20-1 and TRBJ2-1, with a weak D call TRBD2 (5 bases). This CDR3 spans 13 amino acids. V was pared by 5 bases and J by 4 bases, with 12 bases between. Germline lookup yields CDR1 DFQATT and CDR2 SNEGSKA (reference sequence). The DNA of the CDR3 is TGCAGTGCTTCCAGGACTGGATACAATGAGCAGTTCTTC. Protein product: CSASRTGYNEQFF.

This clonotype was seen a handful of times. The chain couples TRBV27 to TRBJ1-1; TRBD1 aligns across 8 bases. CDR3 length: 14 residues. Losses at the gene ends were 2 bases for V and 7 bases for J; bases not matched to a gene: 6. The V gene's germline CDR1 is MNHEY and CDR2 SMNVEV (reference sequence). CDR3 sequence: CASSLRGQGGEAFF. In nucleotides, the CDR3 is TGTGCCAGCAGTTTACGAGGACAGGGTGGTGAAGCTTTCTTT.

This clonotype was seen repeatedly, ten times or more. The J gene is TRBJ1-2, the V gene TRBV20-1; D unclear. Germline CDR1 is DFQATT and CDR2 is SNEGSKA (reference sequence). The CDR3 has 11 residues. V was pared by 3 bases and J by 5 bases, with 7 bases between. CDR3: CSARRSYGYTF. CDR3 DNA: TGCAGTGCTAGGAGAAGTTATGGCTACACCTTC.

This clonotype was counted between two and nine times. The chain employs TRBV10-3 and TRBJ1-2; maybe TRBD1 (6 bases). The length of the CDR3 is 14 residues. With 0 bases removed from V and 8 bases from J, the gap between germline ends came to 13 bases. The germline V gene encodes CDR1 ENHRY and CDR2 SYGVKD. For the CDR3, the DNA is TGTGCCATCAGTGAGTCGACGCGGGGGCGAGGCTACACCTTC. Its protein is CAISESTRGRGYTF.

The rearrangement links TRBV3-1 to TRBJ2-1; D is unresolved. CDR3 size: 11 residues. Trimming pared 0 bases from V and 9 bases from J, leaving 3 bases between. The germline gives CDR1 LGHDT, CDR2 YNNKEL (reference sequence). CDR3 in DNA: TGTGCCAGCAGCCAAGAGGTTGAGCAGTTCTTC. This sequence encodes CASSQEVEQFF.

The V gene is TRBV28, the J gene TRBJ2-7, with 8 bases aligning to TRBD1. The J segment lost 3 bases and the V segment lost 3 bases, leaving 4 bases of the junction unmatched. The length of the CDR3 is 14 residues. Germline lookup yields CDR1 MDHEN and CDR2 SYDVKM. CDR3: CASSFRDRIYEQYF. CDR3 coding DNA: TGTGCCAGCAGTTTTCGGGACAGGATCTACGAGCAGTACTTC.

The table lists this clonotype with many counts. The chain combines TRBV7-2 with TRBJ1-6, with D unclear. The germline V gene encodes CDR1 SGHTA and CDR2 FQGNSA. Trimming took 5 bases from V and 9 from J, leaving 17 bases between them. This CDR3 contains 15 residues. CDR3 sequence (DNA): TGTGCCAGCAGCCCAACGACGGGATGGGGTTCACCCCTCCACTTT. The encoded protein is CASSPTTGWGSPLHF.

This clonotype was observed a single time. The DNA for the CDR3 is TGTGCCAGCAGCTCGCCTGGACTAGCGGGTGGGGATGAGCAGTTCTTC. Translated, it gives CASSSPGLAGGDEQFF. The rearrangement joins TRBV13 to TRBJ2-1; TRBD2 aligns across 11 bases. The germline V gene encodes CDR1 PRHDT and CDR2 FYEKMQ (reference sequence). V lost 4 bases to trimming and J lost 8 bases; unmatched junction nucleotides: 10. The CDR3 consists of 16 residues.

This clonotype appeared a few times. This chain uses TRBV6-1 with TRBJ2-5; 7 nucleotides match TRBD1. Germline loops: CDR1 MNHNS, CDR2 SASEGT. The CDR3 contains 12 residues. Trimming took 7 bases from V and 2 from J; bases not matched to a gene: 1. The CDR3 DNA sequence: TGTGCCAGCACCAGGGGGCAAGAGACCCAGTACTTC. This codes for CASTRGQETQYF.

The chain has TRBV5-4 and TRBJ1-2; D possibly corresponds to TRBD1 (5 bases). Germline V CDR1 and CDR2: SGHNT, YYREEE (reference sequence). This CDR3 has 16 amino acids. With 0 bases removed from V and 4 bases from J, the gap between germline ends came to 16 bases. The CDR3, as DNA: TGTGCCAGCAGCTTGGAGAGGCGCCGAGGGACCTATGGCTACACCTTC. Amino acid sequence: CASSLERRRGTYGYTF.

This clonotype has more than one count but fewer than ten. The gene calls are TRBV29-1 and TRBJ2-7, with D possibly being TRBD2 (6 bases). Per germline, CDR1 SQVTM and CDR2 ANQGSEA. Trimming left V 5 bases short and J 4 bases short, with 9 bases between. This CDR3 is built from 11 residues. Written as DNA, the CDR3 is TGCAGCGTTCGCGGGGAATACGAGCAGTACTTC. Translation: CSVRGEYEQYF.

This clonotype was counted a few times. The V and J genes are TRBV4-1 and TRBJ2-7; possible D gene TRBD2, 6 bases. V shed 1 base and J shed 5 bases, with 9 bases lying between them. In germline, CDR1 is MGHRA, CDR2 YSYEKL. This CDR3 spans 13 amino acids. The CDR3 reads CASSQVPGDEQYF. In DNA, the CDR3 is TGCGCCAGCAGCCAAGTTCCGGGGGACGAGCAGTACTTC.

The chain employs TRBV7-8 and TRBJ2-3, with 12 bases identical to TRBD2. Per the germline V gene, CDR1 is SGHVS and CDR2 is FQNEAQ. Trimming took 7 bases from V and 0 from J; bases not matched to a gene: 14. This CDR3 region has 19 residues. CDR3 DNA: TGTGCCAGCACCGCGAGGGGGCTAGCGGGAGGGACTAGCACAGATACGCAGTATTTT. It yields the protein CASTARGLAGGTSTDTQYF.

The chain is built from TRBV9 and TRBJ1-2, with TRBD1 matching 7 bases. This CDR3 has 16 amino acids. The junction had 11 bases not matched to a gene; V was cut back by 4 bases and J by 2 bases. The germline gives CDR1 SGDLS, CDR2 YYNGEE. The CDR3 reads CASSPIRQGLNYGYTF. CDR3 DNA sequence: TGTGCCAGCAGCCCCATTCGACAGGGACTCAACTATGGCTACACCTTC.